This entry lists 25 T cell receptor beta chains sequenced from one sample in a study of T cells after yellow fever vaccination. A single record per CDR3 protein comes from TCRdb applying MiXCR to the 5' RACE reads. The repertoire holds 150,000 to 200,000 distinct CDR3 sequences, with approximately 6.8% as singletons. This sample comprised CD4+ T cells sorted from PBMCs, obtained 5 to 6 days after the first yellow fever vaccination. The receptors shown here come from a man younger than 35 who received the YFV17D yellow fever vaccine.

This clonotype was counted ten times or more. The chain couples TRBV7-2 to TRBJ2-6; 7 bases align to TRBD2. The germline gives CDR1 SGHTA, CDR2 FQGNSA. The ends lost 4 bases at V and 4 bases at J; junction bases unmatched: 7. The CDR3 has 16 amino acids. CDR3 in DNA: TGTGCCAGCAGCTCTAGCGGCGTATCCGGGGCCAACGTCCTGACTTTC. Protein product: CASSSSGVSGANVLTF.

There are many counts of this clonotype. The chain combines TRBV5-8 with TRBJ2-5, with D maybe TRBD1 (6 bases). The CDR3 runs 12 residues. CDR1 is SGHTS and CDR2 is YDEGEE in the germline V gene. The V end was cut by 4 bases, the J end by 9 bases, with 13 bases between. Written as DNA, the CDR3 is TGTGCCAGCAGCCCTACAGGGTTGGCCCAGTACTTC. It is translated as CASSPTGLAQYF.

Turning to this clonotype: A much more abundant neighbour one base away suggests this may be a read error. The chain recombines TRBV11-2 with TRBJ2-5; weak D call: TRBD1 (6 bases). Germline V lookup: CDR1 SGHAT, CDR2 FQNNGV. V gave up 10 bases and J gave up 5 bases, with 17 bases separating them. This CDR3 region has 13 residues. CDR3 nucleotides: TGTGCCACCACGAGGGGGAATCACGAGACCCAGTACTTC. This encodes CATTRGNHETQYF. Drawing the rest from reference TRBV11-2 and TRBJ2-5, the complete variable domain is EAGVAQSPRYKIIEKRQSVAFWCNPISGHATLYWYQQILGQGPKLLIQFQNNGVVDDSQLPKDRFSAERLKGVDSTLKIQPAKLEDSAVYLCATTRGNHETQYFGPGTRLLVL.

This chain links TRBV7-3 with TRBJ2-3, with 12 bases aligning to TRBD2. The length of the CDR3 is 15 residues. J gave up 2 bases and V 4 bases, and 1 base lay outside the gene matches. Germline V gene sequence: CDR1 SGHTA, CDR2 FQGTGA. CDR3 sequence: CASSWTSGITDTQYF. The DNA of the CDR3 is TGTGCCAGCAGCTGGACTAGCGGGATCACAGATACGCAGTATTTT.

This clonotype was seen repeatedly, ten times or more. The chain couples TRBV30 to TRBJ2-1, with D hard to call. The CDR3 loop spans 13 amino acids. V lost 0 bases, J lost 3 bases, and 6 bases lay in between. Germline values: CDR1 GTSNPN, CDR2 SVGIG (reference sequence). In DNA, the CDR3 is TGTGCCTGGAGTGTCCCCGGCTACAATGAGCAGTTCTTC. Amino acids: CAWSVPGYNEQFF. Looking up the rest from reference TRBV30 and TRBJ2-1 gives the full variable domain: SQTIHQWPATLVQPVGSPLSLECTVEGTSNPNLYWYRQAAGRGLQLLFYSVGIGQISSEVPQNLSASRPQDRQFILSSKKLLLSDSGFYLCAWSVPGYNEQFFGPGTRLTVL.

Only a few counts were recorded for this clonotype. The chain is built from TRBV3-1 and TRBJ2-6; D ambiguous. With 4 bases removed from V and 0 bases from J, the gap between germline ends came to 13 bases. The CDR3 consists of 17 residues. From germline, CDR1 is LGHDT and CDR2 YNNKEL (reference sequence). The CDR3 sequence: CASSRDAAVSGANVLTF. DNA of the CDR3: TGTGCCAGCAGCCGCGATGCAGCTGTCTCTGGGGCCAACGTCCTGACTTTC.

The CDR3 DNA sequence: TGTGCCAGCTCCGAGACTAGCGGGGCACAAGAGACCCAGTACTTC. This gives the protein CASSETSGAQETQYF. The chain links TRBV6-4 to TRBJ2-5, with 11 bases fitting TRBD2. V lost 8 bases to trimming and J lost 2 bases; unmatched junction nucleotides: 7. Per the germline V gene, CDR1 is MRHNA and CDR2 is SNTAGT. This CDR3 is built from 15 residues.

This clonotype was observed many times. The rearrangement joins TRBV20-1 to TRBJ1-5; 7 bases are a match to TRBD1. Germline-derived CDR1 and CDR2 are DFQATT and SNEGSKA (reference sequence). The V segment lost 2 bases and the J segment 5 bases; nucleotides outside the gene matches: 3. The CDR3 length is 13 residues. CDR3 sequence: CSARQGEHQPQHF. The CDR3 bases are TGCAGTGCTAGACAGGGGGAACATCAGCCCCAGCATTTT.

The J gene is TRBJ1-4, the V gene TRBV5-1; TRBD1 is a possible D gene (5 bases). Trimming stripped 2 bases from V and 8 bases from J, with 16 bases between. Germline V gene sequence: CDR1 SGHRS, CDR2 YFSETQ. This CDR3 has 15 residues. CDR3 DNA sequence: TGCGCCAGCAGCTTAGGAACCGTGTGGGGGGAAAAACTGTTTTTT. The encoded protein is CASSLGTVWGEKLFF.

CDR3 nucleotides: TGTGCCAGCAGCACAGGGGATGGGGGCAATCAGCCCCAGCATTTT. It translates to CASSTGDGGNQPQHF. This chain connects TRBV12-3 or TRBV12-4 to TRBJ1-5, with 7 bases that match TRBD1. V gave up 6 bases and J gave up 2 bases; unmatched junction bases: 7. This CDR3 has 15 amino acids.

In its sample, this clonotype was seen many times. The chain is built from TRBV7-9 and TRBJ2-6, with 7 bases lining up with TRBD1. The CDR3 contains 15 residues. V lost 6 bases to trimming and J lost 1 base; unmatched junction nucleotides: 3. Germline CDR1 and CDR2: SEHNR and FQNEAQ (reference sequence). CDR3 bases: TGTGCCAGCAGTCGACAGGGTTCTGGGGCCAACGTCCTGACTTTC. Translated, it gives CASSRQGSGANVLTF.

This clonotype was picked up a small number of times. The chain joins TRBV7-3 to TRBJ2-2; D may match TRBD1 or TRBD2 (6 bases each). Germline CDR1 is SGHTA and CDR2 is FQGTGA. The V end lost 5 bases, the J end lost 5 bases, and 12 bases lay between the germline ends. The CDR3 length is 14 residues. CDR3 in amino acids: CASSPGASTGELFF. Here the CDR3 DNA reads TGTGCCAGCAGCCCGGGGGCTTCGACCGGGGAGCTGTTTTTT. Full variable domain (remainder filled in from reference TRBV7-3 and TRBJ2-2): GAGVSQTPSNKVTEKGKYVELRCDPISGHTALYWYRQSLGQGPEFLIYFQGTGAADDSGLPNDRFFAVRPEGSVSTLKIQRTERGDSAVYLCASSPGASTGELFFGEGSRLTVL.

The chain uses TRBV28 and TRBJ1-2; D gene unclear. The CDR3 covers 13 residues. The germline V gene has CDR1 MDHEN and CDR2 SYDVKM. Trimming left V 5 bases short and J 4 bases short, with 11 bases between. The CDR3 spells CASSPPPSYGYTF. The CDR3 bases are TGTGCCAGCAGTCCGCCCCCGAGCTATGGCTACACCTTC.

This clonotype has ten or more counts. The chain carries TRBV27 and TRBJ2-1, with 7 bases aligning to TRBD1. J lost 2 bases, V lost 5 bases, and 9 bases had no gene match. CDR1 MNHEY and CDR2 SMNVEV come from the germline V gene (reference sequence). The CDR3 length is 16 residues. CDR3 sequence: CASSQTAGTAYNEQFF. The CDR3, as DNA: TGTGCCAGCAGTCAAACGGCCGGGACAGCCTACAATGAGCAGTTCTTC.

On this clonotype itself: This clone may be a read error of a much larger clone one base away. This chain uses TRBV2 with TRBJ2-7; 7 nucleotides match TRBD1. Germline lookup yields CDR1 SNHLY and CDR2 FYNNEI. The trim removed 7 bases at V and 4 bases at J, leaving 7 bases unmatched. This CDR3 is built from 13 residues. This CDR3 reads CASTLGQSYEQYF. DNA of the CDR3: TGTGCCAGCACTCTGGGACAGTCGTACGAGCAGTACTTC. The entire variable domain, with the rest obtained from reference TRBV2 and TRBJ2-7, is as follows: EPEVTQTPSHQVTQMGQEVILRCVPISNHLYFYWYRQILGQKVEFLVSFYNNEISEKSEIFDDQFSVERPDGSNFTLKIRSTKLEDSAMYFCASTLGQSYEQYFGPGTRLTVT.

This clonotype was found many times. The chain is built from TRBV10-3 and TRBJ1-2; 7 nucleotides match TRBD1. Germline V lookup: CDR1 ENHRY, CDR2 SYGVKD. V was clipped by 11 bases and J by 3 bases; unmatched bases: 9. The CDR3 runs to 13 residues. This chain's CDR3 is CAGRQGLYYGYTF. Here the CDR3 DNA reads TGTGCCGGACGACAGGGTTTGTACTATGGCTACACCTTC.

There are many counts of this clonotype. The CDR3 reads CASSKPGDLNTEAFF. The CDR3 DNA follows: TGTGCCAGCAGCAAACCTGGGGACTTGAACACTGAAGCTTTCTTT. This chain uses TRBV21-1 with TRBJ1-1. TRBV21-1 is reported as a pseudogene. The CDR3 is 15 residues long.

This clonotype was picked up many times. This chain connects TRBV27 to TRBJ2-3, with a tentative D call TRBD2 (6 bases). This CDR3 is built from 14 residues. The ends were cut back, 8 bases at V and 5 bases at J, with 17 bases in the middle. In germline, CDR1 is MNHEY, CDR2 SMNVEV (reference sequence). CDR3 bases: TGTGCCAGCCGCACGGGACTTTTGATAGATACGCAGTATTTT. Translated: CASRTGLLIDTQYF.

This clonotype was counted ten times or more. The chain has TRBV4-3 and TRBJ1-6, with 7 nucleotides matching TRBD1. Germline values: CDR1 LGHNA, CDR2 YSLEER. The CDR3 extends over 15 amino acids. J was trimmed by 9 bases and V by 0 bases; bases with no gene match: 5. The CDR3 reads CASSQEGQTGSPLHF. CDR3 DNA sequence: TGCGCCAGCAGCCAAGAGGGACAGACGGGTTCACCCCTCCACTTT.

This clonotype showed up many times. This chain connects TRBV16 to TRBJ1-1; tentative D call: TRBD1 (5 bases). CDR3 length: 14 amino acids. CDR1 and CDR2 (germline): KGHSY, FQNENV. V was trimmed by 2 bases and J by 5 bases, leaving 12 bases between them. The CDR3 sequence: CASSQRGAYTEAFF. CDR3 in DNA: TGTGCCAGCAGCCAAAGGGGCGCGTATACTGAAGCTTTCTTT.

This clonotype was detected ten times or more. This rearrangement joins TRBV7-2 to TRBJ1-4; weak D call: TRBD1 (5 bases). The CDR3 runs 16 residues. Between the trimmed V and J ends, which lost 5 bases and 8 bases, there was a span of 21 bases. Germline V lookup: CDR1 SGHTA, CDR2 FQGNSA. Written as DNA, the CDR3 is TGTGCCAGCAGCCCACGGGTGGGTGGTGCAGGGGAAAAACTGTTTTTT. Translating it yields CASSPRVGGAGEKLFF.

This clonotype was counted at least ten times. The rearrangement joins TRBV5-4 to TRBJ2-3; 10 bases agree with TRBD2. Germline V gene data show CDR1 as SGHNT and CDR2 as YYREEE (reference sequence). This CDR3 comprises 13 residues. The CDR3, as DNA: TGTGCAGTAGCGGGGGGAAGCACAGATACGCAGTATTTT. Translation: CAVAGGSTDTQYF.

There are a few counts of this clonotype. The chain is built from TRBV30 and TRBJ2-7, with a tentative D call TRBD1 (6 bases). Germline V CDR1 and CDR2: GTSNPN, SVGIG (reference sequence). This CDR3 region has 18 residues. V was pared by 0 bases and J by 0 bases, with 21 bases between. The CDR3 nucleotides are TGTGCCTGGAGTGTACCTAATCCCGGGACACCGATCTCCTACGAGCAGTACTTC. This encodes CAWSVPNPGTPISYEQYF.

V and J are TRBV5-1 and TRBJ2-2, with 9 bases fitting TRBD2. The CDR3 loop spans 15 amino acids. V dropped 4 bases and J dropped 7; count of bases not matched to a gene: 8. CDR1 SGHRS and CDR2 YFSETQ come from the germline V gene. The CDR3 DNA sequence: TGCGCCAGCAGCACGGGACTAGCTGGGTACGGGGAGCTGTTTTTT. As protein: CASSTGLAGYGELFF.

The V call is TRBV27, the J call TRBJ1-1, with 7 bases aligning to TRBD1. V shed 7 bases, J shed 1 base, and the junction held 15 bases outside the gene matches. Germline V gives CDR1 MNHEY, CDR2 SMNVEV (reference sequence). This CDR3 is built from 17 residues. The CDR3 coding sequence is TGTGCCAGCACCCTACGAGGGGGCCTGAGTGGGAACACTGAAGCTTTCTTT. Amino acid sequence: CASTLRGGLSGNTEAFF.